Listed below are T cell receptor beta chains from one sample, sequenced in a study of cytomegalovirus exposure and HLA in healthy donors. Clones were sequenced by immunoSEQ multiplex PCR, and TCRdb holds only the in-frame ones, with some missing. There are 130,000 or so clones in the sample; more than 60% occur only once, and around 3.6% lies in the top ten. The sequenced sample consisted of PBMCs. These receptors were taken from a man under 40 in good health and CMV-seronegative. CDR3s include the opening cysteine and the closing phenylalanine or tryptophan. The D gene is left open where the match is weak. Not all rows give a size; the values are once, few, many and, for expanded clones, a class.

v_gene	j_gene	abundance	d_gene	CDR3aa	CDR3nt
TRBV5-1	TRBJ2-7	few	NA	CASSLGYGSYEQYF	TGCGCCAGCAGCCTGGGGTACGGTTCCTACGAGCAGTACTTC
TRBV2	TRBJ2-7	NA	NA	CASSGGRAHSYEQYF	TGTGCCAGCAGTGGCGGCAGGGCTCACTCCTACGAGCAGTACTTC
TRBV28	TRBJ1-1	NA	NA	CASRYDRLITEAFF	TGTGCCAGCAGATACGACAGGTTGATCACTGAAGCTTTCTTT
TRBV19	TRBJ1-1	NA	NA	CASSIVRTNTEAFF	TGTGCCAGTAGTATAGTAAGGACTAACACTGAAGCTTTCTTT
TRBV5-1	TRBJ2-2	NA	TRBD2	CASSPGLAGGLLTGELFF	TGCGCCAGCAGCCCGGGACTAGCGGGGGGGCTTCTAACCGGGGAGCTGTTTTTT
TRBV7-2	TRBJ2-1	NA	NA	CASSLAASTFNEQFF	TGTGCCAGCAGCTTAGCAGCGTCAACCTTCAATGAGCAGTTCTTC
TRBV5-6	TRBJ1-1	few	TRBD1	CASSLTGTGGKAFF	TGTGCCAGCAGCCTTACCGGGACAGGGGGTAAAGCTTTCTTT
TRBV30	TRBJ2-5	NA	NA	CAWSIQGSQDQYF	TGTGCCTGGAGTATCCAGGGCTCGCAGGACCAGTACTTC
TRBV5-6	TRBJ2-1	NA	TRBD2	CASSSMTSGVIMSYNEQFF	TGTGCCAGCAGCTCGATGACTAGCGGGGTAATTATGTCCTACAATGAGCAGTTCTTC
TRBV30	TRBJ2-7	NA	TRBD1	CAWRAGTGITYEQYF	TGTGCCTGGAGAGCCGGGACAGGGATCACCTACGAGCAGTACTTC
TRBV25-1	TRBJ2-7	NA	NA	CASSAYNGPSYEQYF	TGTGCCAGCAGTGCATATAATGGCCCTTCCTACGAGCAGTACTTC
TRBV9	TRBJ2-5	few	TRBD1	CASTPGDRTQETQYF	TGTGCCAGCACCCCAGGGGACAGGACCCAAGAGACCCAGTACTTC
TRBV19	TRBJ2-7	NA	TRBD1	CASSFPGQGTYEQYF	TGTGCCAGTAGTTTTCCGGGACAGGGCACCTACGAGCAGTACTTC
TRBV4-1	TRBJ2-6	once	TRBD1	CASSHPGTGGSGANVLTF	TGCGCCAGCAGCCATCCCGGGACAGGGGGCTCGGGGGCCAACGTCCTGACTTTC
TRBV5-4	TRBJ1-1	medium-sized	NA	CASSRWTDTEAFF	TGTGCCAGCAGCCGATGGACTGACACTGAAGCTTTCTTT
TRBV18	TRBJ1-1	NA	NA	CASRGQENTEAFF	TGTGCCAGCCGAGGGCAGGAGAACACTGAAGCTTTCTTT
TRBV28	TRBJ2-1	once	TRBD2	CASSFGASGIGNEQFF	TGTGCCAGCAGTTTCGGGGCTAGCGGGATCGGTAATGAGCAGTTCTTC
TRBV19	TRBJ1-6	NA	TRBD1	CASSSGTDNSPLHF	TGTGCCAGTTCCTCCGGGACAGACAATTCACCCCTCCACTTT
TRBV13	TRBJ2-3	NA	NA	CASSRNSGGRTDTQYF	TGTGCCAGCAGCCGTAACTCGGGGGGCCGTACAGATACGCAGTATTTT
TRBV6-5	TRBJ2-1	NA	NA	CASRRSASSYNEQFF	TGTGCCAGCAGACGTTCCGCTAGCTCCTACAATGAGCAGTTCTTC
TRBV4-2	TRBJ1-6	NA	NA	CASSQDLRGSGNSPLHF	TGTGCCAGCAGCCAGGACCTAAGGGGGTCAGGAAATTCACCCCTCCACTTT
TRBV28	TRBJ1-3	NA	NA	CASSYRDTIYF	TGTGCCAGCAGTTACCGAGACACCATATATTTT
TRBV10-3	TRBJ2-1	NA	NA	CAISATYNEQFF	TGTGCCATCAGTGCTACGTACAATGAGCAGTTCTTC
TRBV5-1	TRBJ2-3	NA	NA	CASSFGKGGFSTDTQYF	TGCGCCAGCAGCTTCGGAAAGGGGGGGTTCAGCACAGATACGCAGTATTTT
TRBV28	TRBJ2-2	NA	NA	CASGGHELFF	TGTGCCAGCGGGGGCCACGAGCTGTTTTTT
TRBV10-2	TRBJ2-1	NA	TRBD2	CASSVLAGTRYNEQFF	TGCGCCAGCAGTGTATTAGCGGGGACTCGGTACAATGAGCAGTTCTTC
TRBV30	TRBJ2-5	NA	NA	CAWKPGVGKTQYF	TGTGCCTGGAAGCCCGGGGTTGGGAAGACCCAGTACTTC
TRBV9	TRBJ1-2	NA	NA	CASSVVPPGDYGYTF	TGTGCCAGCAGCGTAGTCCCCCCGGGGGACTATGGCTACACCTTC
TRBV28	TRBJ2-7	NA	TRBD2	CASSPNSGGARYEQYF	TGTGCCAGCAGTCCAAATTCGGGGGGGGCCAGGTACGAGCAGTACTTC
TRBV28	TRBJ2-1	few	TRBD2	CASLWREDSGKFF	TGTGCCAGCCTTTGGAGGGAAGATAGCGGGAAGTTCTTC
TRBV7-2	TRBJ1-4	NA	TRBD1	CASSLGQGEVEKLFF	TGTGCCAGCAGCTTGGGACAGGGAGAGGTTGAAAAACTGTTTTTT